A single sample is the source of the 23 T cell receptor beta chains below, sequenced in a study of blood T cell repertoires in COVID-19. Sequencing was performed with immunoSEQ multiplex PCR; in TCRdb, only in-frame clones are kept and a portion is missing. The top ten clones hold under 20% of a sample with about 120,000 clones, about four fifths of them seen once. The material sequenced was peripheral blood. The receptors were gathered from a man between 60 and 75 years old with active or convalescent COVID-19.

V usage is TRBV10-3 and J usage is TRBJ2-7; 7 nucleotides agree with TRBD1. Looked up from germline, CDR1 is ENHRY and CDR2 is SYGVKD. The CDR3 extends over 14 amino acids. V trimming: 5 bases; J trimming: 4 bases; junction bases outside the gene matches: 8. The CDR3: CAISRQGVGYEQYF. CDR3 coding DNA: TGTGCCATCAGTAGACAGGGCGTGGGGTACGAGCAGTACTTC.

The chain couples TRBV19 to TRBJ2-7; 10 nucleotides match TRBD2. The ends lost 3 bases at V and 7 bases at J; junction bases unmatched: 6. CDR1 LNHDA and CDR2 SQIVND come from the germline V gene (reference sequence). The CDR3 covers 14 residues. CDR3 coding DNA: TGTGCCAGTAGTATGGGGCTAGCGGGAGATGAGCAGTACTTC. It translates to CASSMGLAGDEQYF.

The sample holds one count of this clone. J is TRBJ1-2 and V is TRBV7-9, with D possibly TRBD1 on 5 matching bases. The CDR3 loop spans 13 amino acids. Deletions cut 2 bases from V and 8 bases from J, with 12 bases between. CDR1 is SEHNR and CDR2 is FQNEAQ in the germline V gene (reference sequence). Here the CDR3 reads CASSLRQGEGYTF. CDR3 coding DNA: TGTGCCAGCAGCTTAAGGCAGGGCGAAGGCTACACCTTC. The variable domain in full, with the rest retrieved from reference TRBV7-9 and TRBJ1-2, is DTGVSQNPRHKITKRGQNVTFRCDPISEHNRLYWYRQTLGQGPEFLTYFQNEAQLEKSRLLSDRFSAERPKGSFSTLEIQRTEQGDSAMYLCASSLRQGEGYTFGSGTRLTVV.

This clone is deemed medium-sized. The CDR3 reads CASSITANTEAFF. In DNA, the CDR3 is TGTGCCAGTAGTATAACAGCGAACACTGAAGCTTTCTTT. V gene TRBV19 combines with J gene TRBJ1-1; D is unresolved. V lost 2 bases to trimming and J lost 1 base, with 5 bases between them. The CDR3 loop spans 13 amino acids. Germline lookup yields CDR1 LNHDA and CDR2 SQIVND (reference sequence).

A single count supports this clone. In DNA form, the CDR3 reads TGTGCCAGCAGTTATGGGACAGGGATTTTCCAGATCCACTTT. It codes for CASSYGTGIFQIHF. V usage is TRBV6-2 or TRBV6-3 and J usage is TRBJ1-6; 9 bases line up with TRBD1. CDR1 and CDR2 (germline): MNHEY, SVGEGT. The CDR3 spans 14 residues. The trim removed 3 bases at V and 17 bases at J, leaving 11 bases unmatched.

This clone was picked up a small number of times. The chain combines TRBV27 with TRBJ1-3, with TRBD1 identical over 7 bases. The germline V gene encodes CDR1 MNHEY and CDR2 SMNVEV (reference sequence). This CDR3 has 15 amino acids. Trimming cost V 6 bases and J 3 bases; bases outside gene matches: 8. CDR3 coding DNA: TGTGCCAGCAGCCGACAGGGTGGGAGTGGAAACACCATATATTTT. The encoded protein is CASSRQGGSGNTIYF.

CDR3: CASSTLLGEKLFF. CDR3 coding DNA: TGTGCCAGCAGTACACTCCTGGGCGAAAAACTGTTTTTT. The J gene is TRBJ1-4, the V gene TRBV12-3 or TRBV12-4; D gene unclear. The CDR3 consists of 13 residues. The V and J ends lost 5 bases and 8 bases respectively, with 12 bases between them.

The chain couples TRBV24-1 to TRBJ2-5; 8 nucleotides align to TRBD2. The CDR3 spans 17 residues. Losses at the gene ends were 3 bases for V and 5 bases for J; bases not matched to a gene: 13. CDR1 KGHDR and CDR2 SFDVKD come from the germline V gene. The CDR3 DNA is TGTGCCACCAGTGATCCGGGAGGGGCGGGAGGCAGGGAGACCCAGTACTTC. Translating gives CATSDPGGAGGRETQYF.

This chain links TRBV3-1 (or the pseudogene TRBV3-2) with TRBJ2-7; 9 positions agree with TRBD2. This CDR3 is 13 amino acids long. The J segment lost 4 bases and the V segment lost 4 bases, leaving 2 bases of the junction unmatched. Per the germline V gene, CDR1 is LGHDT and CDR2 is YNNKEL (reference sequence). CDR3 sequence reads: CASSRTSAYEQYF. CDR3 bases: TGTGCCAGCAGCCGGACTAGCGCGTACGAGCAGTACTTC.

This clone has more than one count but fewer than ten. The chain has TRBV5-6 and TRBJ2-7, with TRBD2 matching over 13 bases. CDR1 is SGHDT, CDR2 YYEEEE, per germline. The trim removed 2 bases at V and 7 bases at J, leaving 9 bases unmatched. The CDR3 is 16 amino acids. The CDR3, as DNA: TGTGCCAGCAGCTTCAGGACTAGCGGGAGAGCATATGAGCAGTACTTC. Protein product: CASSFRTSGRAYEQYF.

This chain joins TRBV3-1 (or the pseudogene TRBV3-2) and TRBJ1-1; tentative D call: TRBD1 (5 bases). This CDR3 spans 17 amino acids. Looked up from germline, CDR1 is LGHDT and CDR2 is YNNKEL (reference sequence). Trimming removed 4 bases at V and 1 base at J, with 19 bases between. Written as DNA, the CDR3 is TGTGCCAGCAGCCTTAAAGGACGGACACGTAGGAACACTGAAGCTTTCTTT. Translating it yields CASSLKGRTRRNTEAFF.

This chain uses TRBV6-2 or TRBV6-3 with TRBJ1-5; 9 bases fit TRBD1. V shed 2 bases, J shed 0 bases, and the junction held 2 bases outside the gene matches. Germline CDR1 reads MNHEY; CDR2 reads SVGEGT. CDR3 length: 16 residues. The CDR3 region has the DNA TGTGCCAGCAGTTACGTGGACAGGGGTAGCAATCAGCCCCAGCATTTT. Protein: CASSYVDRGSNQPQHF.

The CDR3 nucleotides read TGCGCCAGCAGCTGGACAGGGGAAGCAGCAGATACGCAGTATTTT. Translation: CASSWTGEAADTQYF. The genes are TRBV5-1 and TRBJ2-3; TRBD1 aligns across 9 bases. Germline V CDR1 and CDR2: SGHRS, YFSETQ. CDR3 length equals 15 residues. V lost 3 bases, J lost 4 bases, and 6 bases stayed unmatched.

This clone was picked up one time. V gene TRBV2 combines with J gene TRBJ2-2; D remains ambiguous. The V end was cut by 5 bases, the J end by 2 bases, with 15 bases between. CDR3 length equals 16 residues. CDR1 is SNHLY, CDR2 FYNNEI, per germline. CDR3 protein: CASSYLPGGNTGELFF. The CDR3 nucleotides read TGTGCCAGCAGTTACCTTCCCGGCGGAAACACCGGGGAGCTGTTTTTT. The full variable domain, its missing parts supplied by reference TRBV2 and TRBJ2-2, is EPEVTQTPSHQVTQMGQEVILRCVPISNHLYFYWYRQILGQKVEFLVSFYNNEISEKSEIFDDQFSVERPDGSNFTLKIRSTKLEDSAMYFCASSYLPGGNTGELFFGEGSRLTVL.

V is TRBV28 and J is TRBJ2-1, with 12 bases fitting TRBD2. J was trimmed by 12 bases and V by 4 bases; bases with no gene match: 10. The CDR3 spans 15 residues. Germline CDR1 MDHEN, CDR2 SYDVKM. The CDR3 sequence is CASSSASGRAWSQFF. The CDR3 nucleotides read TGTGCCAGCAGTTCGGCTAGCGGGAGGGCCTGGTCGCAGTTCTTC.

This clone was counted a few times. J is TRBJ2-3 and V is TRBV14, with D hard to call. Trimming removed 1 base from V and 6 bases from J, with 8 bases in between. The CDR3 contains 13 residues. Per the germline V gene, CDR1 is SGHDN and CDR2 is FVKESK. Here the CDR3 DNA reads TGTGCCAGCAGCCAAGGCGCGCGGGATACGCAGTATTTT. Its translation is CASSQGARDTQYF.

The CDR3 loop reads CASLLASGSYNEQFF. The CDR3 nucleotides read TGTGCCAGCCTACTGGCTAGCGGATCCTACAATGAGCAGTTCTTC. V usage is TRBV7-8 and J usage is TRBJ2-1, with 7 bases that match TRBD2. Germline assignment: CDR1 SGHVS and CDR2 FQNEAQ. This CDR3 region has 15 residues. J lost 1 base, V lost 8 bases, and 8 bases had no gene match.

The chain uses TRBV24-1 and TRBJ2-7, with D hard to call. Trimming took 9 bases from V and 0 from J, leaving 8 bases between them. This CDR3 is built from 12 residues. Germline values: CDR1 KGHDR, CDR2 SFDVKD. The CDR3 DNA is TGTGCCACCGAAGACAACTCCTACGAGCAGTACTTC. As protein: CATEDNSYEQYF.

The genes are TRBV6-1 and TRBJ1-5; D gene unclear. The CDR3 contains 15 residues. V was clipped by 0 bases and J by 6 bases, with 12 bases between them. Germline V gene data show CDR1 as MNHNS and CDR2 as SASEGT. The CDR3 DNA follows: TGTGCCAGCAGTGAAGCCGGAGCATCCTCTCAGCCCCAGCATTTT. Translation gives CASSEAGASSQPQHF.

The chain has TRBV10-3 and TRBJ2-7, with D tentatively TRBD2 (6 bases). CDR1 is ENHRY, CDR2 SYGVKD, per germline. Trimming pared 2 bases from V and 4 bases from J, leaving 6 bases between. CDR3 length equals 12 residues. CDR3 in amino acids: CAISEGTYEQYF. The CDR3 DNA sequence: TGTGCCATCAGTGAGGGGACTTACGAGCAGTACTTC.

This clone was picked up a small number of times. The gene calls are TRBV18 and TRBJ1-4; 8 bases line up with TRBD1. CDR1 KGHSH and CDR2 LQKENI come from the germline V gene. After removal of 3 bases from V and 0 bases from J, the junction contained 6 bases not matched to a gene. The CDR3 totals 17 residues. CDR3 sequence: CASSPTDRGATNEKLFF. In nucleotides, the CDR3 is TGTGCCAGCTCACCCACCGACAGGGGCGCAACTAATGAAAAACTGTTTTTT. The full variable domain, completed using reference TRBV18 and TRBJ1-4, is NAGVMQNPRHLVRRRGQEARLRCSPMKGHSHVYWYRQLPEEGLKFMVYLQKENIIDESGMPKERFSAEFPKEGPSILRIQQVVRGDSAAYFCASSPTDRGATNEKLFFGSGTQLSVL.

The table lists this clone with a few counts. J is TRBJ2-1 and V is TRBV7-9; D possibly corresponds to TRBD1 (5 bases). Looked up from germline, CDR1 is SEHNR and CDR2 is FQNEAQ (reference sequence). This CDR3 has 16 residues. V lost 1 base, J lost 0 bases, and 10 bases lay in between. In nucleotides, the CDR3 is TGTGCCAGCAGCTTAGGACAGACCAGCTCCTACAATGAGCAGTTCTTC. It encodes CASSLGQTSSYNEQFF.

V is TRBV7-3 and J is TRBJ2-3; the match to TRBD2 covers 10 bases. The CDR3 sequence is 16 residues long. J was trimmed by 4 bases and V by 5 bases; bases with no gene match: 9. The germline V gene has CDR1 SGHTA and CDR2 FQGTGA. The CDR3 region has the DNA TGTGCCAGCAGCCAACTACTAGCGGGGAGGGCAGATACGCAGTATTTT. Protein product: CASSQLLAGRADTQYF.